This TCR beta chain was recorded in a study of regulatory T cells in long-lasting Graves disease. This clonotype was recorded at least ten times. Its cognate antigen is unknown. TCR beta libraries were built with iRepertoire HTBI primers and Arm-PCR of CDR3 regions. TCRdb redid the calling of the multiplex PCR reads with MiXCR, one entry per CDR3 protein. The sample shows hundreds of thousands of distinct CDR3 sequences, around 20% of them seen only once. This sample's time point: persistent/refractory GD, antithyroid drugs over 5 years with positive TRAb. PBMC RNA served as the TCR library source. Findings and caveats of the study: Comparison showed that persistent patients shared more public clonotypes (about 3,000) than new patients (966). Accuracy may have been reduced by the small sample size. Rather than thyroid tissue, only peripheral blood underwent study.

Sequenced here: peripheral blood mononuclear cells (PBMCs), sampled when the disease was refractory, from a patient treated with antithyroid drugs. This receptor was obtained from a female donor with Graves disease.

The CDR3 DNA reads as TGTGCCACCAGCAGTGAGGGGGGAGTAGCCAAAAACATTCAGTACTTC. This translates into CATSSEGGVAKNIQYF. The V call is TRBV15, the J call TRBJ2-4, with D possibly being TRBD1 or TRBD2 (6 bases each). Germline CDR1 LNHNV, CDR2 YYDKDF (reference sequence). This CDR3 has 16 amino acids. Trimming took 3 bases from V and 0 from J, leaving 12 bases between them.